The T cell receptor beta chain described here comes from a study of shared clonotypes between healthy human individuals. Study-level results: On the whole, naive subsets had larger estimated richness than memory subsets had.

The ends lost 0 bases at V and 1 base at J; junction bases unmatched: 14. Germline V gene sequence: CDR1 SGHRS, CDR2 YFSETQ. This CDR3 has 19 residues. This clone was seen only once. No antigen is known for it. Replicate PCRs for sorted subsets used 200 ng DNA; this equaled around 28,000 T cell genomes. This table comes from immunoSEQ multiplex PCR, and its TCRdb copy is limited to in-frame clones, with some not included. In the table there are under 200,000 clones, 90% to 95% of which are singletons. The receptor's source is a woman in her twenties or thirties in good health. The source material was naive CD4+ T cells sorted from blood. Subset in this sample: CD45RA+ positively selected. This chain links TRBV5-1 with TRBJ2-3; TRBD2 agrees at 7 bases. The CDR3 is CASSLVVIAGTPGTDTQYF. CDR3 sequence (DNA): TGCGCCAGCAGCTTGGTAGTGATAGCGGGCACTCCAGGCACAGATACGCAGTATTTT.